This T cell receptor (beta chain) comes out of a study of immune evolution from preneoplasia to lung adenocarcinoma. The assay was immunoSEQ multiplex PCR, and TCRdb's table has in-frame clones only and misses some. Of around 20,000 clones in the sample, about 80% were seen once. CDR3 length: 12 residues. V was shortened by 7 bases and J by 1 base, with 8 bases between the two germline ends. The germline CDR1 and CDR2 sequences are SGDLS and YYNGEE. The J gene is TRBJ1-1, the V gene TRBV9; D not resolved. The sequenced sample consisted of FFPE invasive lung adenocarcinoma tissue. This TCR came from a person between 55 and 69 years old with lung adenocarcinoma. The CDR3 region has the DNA TGTGCCAGCGCAGGATCGAACACTGAAGCTTTCTTT. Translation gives CASAGSNTEAFF.